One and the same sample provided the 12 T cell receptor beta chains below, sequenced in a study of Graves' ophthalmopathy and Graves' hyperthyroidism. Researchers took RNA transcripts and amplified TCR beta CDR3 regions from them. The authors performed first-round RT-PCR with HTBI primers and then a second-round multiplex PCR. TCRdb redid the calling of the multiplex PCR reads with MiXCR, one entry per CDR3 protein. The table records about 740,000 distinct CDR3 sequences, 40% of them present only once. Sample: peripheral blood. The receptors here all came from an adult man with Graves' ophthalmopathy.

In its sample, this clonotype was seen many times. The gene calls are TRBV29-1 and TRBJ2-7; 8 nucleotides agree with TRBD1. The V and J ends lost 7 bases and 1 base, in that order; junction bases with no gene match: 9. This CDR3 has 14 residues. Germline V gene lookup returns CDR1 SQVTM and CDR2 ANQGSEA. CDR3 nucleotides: TGCAGCGCTGGACAGGGCCATCGGTCCTACGAGCAGTACTTC. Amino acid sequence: CSAGQGHRSYEQYF.

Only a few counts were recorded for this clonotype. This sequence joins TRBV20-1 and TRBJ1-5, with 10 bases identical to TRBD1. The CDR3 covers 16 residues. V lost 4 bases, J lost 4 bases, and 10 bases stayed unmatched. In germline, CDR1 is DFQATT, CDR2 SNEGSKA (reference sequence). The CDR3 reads CSATLEGTGVNQPQHF. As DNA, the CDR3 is TGCAGTGCTACCTTGGAGGGGACAGGGGTAAATCAGCCCCAGCATTTT.

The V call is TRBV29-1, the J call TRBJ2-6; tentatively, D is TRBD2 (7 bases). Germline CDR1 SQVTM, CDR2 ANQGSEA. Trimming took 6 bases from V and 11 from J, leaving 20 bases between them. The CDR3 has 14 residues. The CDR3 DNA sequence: TGCAGCGTAACCGGGGGGCCAGGGACCTACGTCCTGACTTTC. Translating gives CSVTGGPGTYVLTF.

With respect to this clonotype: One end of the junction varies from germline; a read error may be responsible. The CDR3 DNA is TGTGCCAGCAGTTACTCCCGCACAGGGGGAAATGAAAAACTGTTTTTT. Its translation is CASSYSRTGGNEKLFF. The J gene is TRBJ1-4, the V gene TRBV10-3; 8 positions agree with TRBD1. CDR3 length: 16 amino acids. Germline V gene sequence: CDR1 ENHRY, CDR2 SYGVKD.

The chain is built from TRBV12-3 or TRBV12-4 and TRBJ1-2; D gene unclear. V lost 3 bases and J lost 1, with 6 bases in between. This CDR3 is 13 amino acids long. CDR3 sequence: CASSFSNNYGYTF. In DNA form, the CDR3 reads TGTGCCAGCAGTTTTTCAAATAACTATGGCTACACCTTC.

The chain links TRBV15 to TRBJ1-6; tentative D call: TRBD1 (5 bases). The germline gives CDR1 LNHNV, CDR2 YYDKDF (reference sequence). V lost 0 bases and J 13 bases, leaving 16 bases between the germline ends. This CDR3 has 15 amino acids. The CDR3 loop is CATSRDRDRGQPLHF. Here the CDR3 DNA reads TGTGCCACCAGCAGAGATCGAGACAGAGGGCAGCCCCTCCACTTT.

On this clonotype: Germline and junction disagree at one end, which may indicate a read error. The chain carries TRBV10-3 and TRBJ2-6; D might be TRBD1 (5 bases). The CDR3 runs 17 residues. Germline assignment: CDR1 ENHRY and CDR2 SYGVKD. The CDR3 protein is CASSYVLWGTGANVLTF. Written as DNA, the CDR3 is TGTGCCAGCAGTTACGTCTTGTGGGGCACAGGGGCCAACGTCCTGACTTTC.

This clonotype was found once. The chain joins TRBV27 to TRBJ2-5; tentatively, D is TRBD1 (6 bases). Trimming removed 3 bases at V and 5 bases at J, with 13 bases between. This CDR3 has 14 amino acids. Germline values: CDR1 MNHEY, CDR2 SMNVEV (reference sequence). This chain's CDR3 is CASSFGRGGETQYF. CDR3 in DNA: TGTGCCAGCAGTTTCGGCAGGGGTGGGGAGACCCAGTACTTC.

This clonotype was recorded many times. The CDR3 sequence is CSVEDQGGRGYTF. The CDR3 DNA follows: TGCAGCGTTGAAGATCAAGGGGGTCGGGGCTACACCTTC. The V and J genes are TRBV29-1 and TRBJ1-2, with D possibly TRBD1 on 6 matching bases. The CDR3 runs 13 residues. V was pared by 0 bases and J by 8 bases, with 13 bases between. Germline CDR1 reads SQVTM; CDR2 reads ANQGSEA.

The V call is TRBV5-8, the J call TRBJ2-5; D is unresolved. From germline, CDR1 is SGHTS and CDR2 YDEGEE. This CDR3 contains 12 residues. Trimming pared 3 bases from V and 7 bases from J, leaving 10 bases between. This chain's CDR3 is CASSSSVGTQYF. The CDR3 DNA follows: TGTGCCAGCAGCTCGTCCGTAGGGACCCAGTACTTC.

The CDR3 region has the DNA TGTGCCAGCAGTCCCAGCTCGGGGTACTACGAGCAGTACTTC. Protein: CASSPSSGYYEQYF. The V and J genes are TRBV2 and TRBJ2-7; a possible D gene is TRBD2 (5 bases). CDR1 and CDR2 from the germline V gene are SNHLY and FYNNEI. The CDR3 totals 14 residues. V lost 5 bases to trimming and J lost 3 bases, with 14 bases between them. Complete variable domain (other parts from reference TRBV2 and TRBJ2-7): EPEVTQTPSHQVTQMGQEVILRCVPISNHLYFYWYRQILGQKVEFLVSFYNNEISEKSEIFDDQFSVERPDGSNFTLKIRSTKLEDSAMYFCASSPSSGYYEQYFGPGTRLTVT.

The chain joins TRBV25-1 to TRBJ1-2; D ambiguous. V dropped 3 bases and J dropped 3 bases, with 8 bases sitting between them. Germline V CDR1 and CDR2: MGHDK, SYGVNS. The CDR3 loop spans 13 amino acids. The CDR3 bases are TGTGCCAGCAGTGATAGTGCCGACTATGGCTACACCTTC. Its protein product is CASSDSADYGYTF.